This T cell receptor (beta chain) emerged from a study of cytomegalovirus exposure and HLA in healthy donors. The PCR used 60 Vbeta and 13 Jbeta primers. Sequencing was performed with immunoSEQ multiplex PCR; in TCRdb, only in-frame clones are kept and a portion is missing. The sample shows around 120,000 clones, about 83% of them seen only once. A note on this clone: Its antigen is not known.

Notes on the study in general: Analyzed later, most CMV-associated TCR beta chains appeared HLA-restricted. Earlier results showed most TCR beta V segments being productive about 90% or about 30% of the time.

Per germline, CDR1 LGHNT and CDR2 FRNRAP. V was trimmed by 7 bases and J by 5 bases, leaving 17 bases between them. The length of the CDR3 is 15 residues. This chain uses TRBV12-5 with TRBJ1-4, with D unclear. The sample consisted of PBMCs. This receptor was identified in a female donor in good health and CMV-seropositive. CDR3 sequence (DNA): TGTGCTAGTGCTCCCACCAGGCCTTCCAATGAAAAACTGTTTTTT. Translation: CASAPTRPSNEKLFF.